Following are 26 T cell receptor beta chains from one sample sequenced in a study of T cells in Graves' hyperthyroidism and ophthalmopathy. TCR beta CDR3 regions were amplified from RNA. HTBI primers were used for first-round RT-PCR of the TCR CDR3. TCRdb fed the multiplex PCR reads into MiXCR, producing one record per CDR3 protein. The sample consists of hundreds of thousands of distinct CDR3 sequences, 14% of them appearing once. The sample was blood. The receptors shown here come from a woman aged 40 to 55 with Graves' hyperthyroidism.

This clonotype has a handful of counts. A much larger clone differs by one base, so this may be a read error. The chain links TRBV5-1 to TRBJ2-3, with 9 bases lining up with TRBD1. V trimming: 4 bases; J trimming: 4 bases; junction bases outside the gene matches: 4. This CDR3 region has 14 residues. Germline V gene data show CDR1 as SGHRS and CDR2 as YFSETQ. The CDR3 here is CASSLWTGADTQYF. The CDR3 DNA follows: TGCGCCAGCAGCCTATGGACAGGGGCAGATACGCAGTATTTT.

The rearrangement links TRBV10-3 to TRBJ2-3, with a weak D call TRBD2 (6 bases). V shed 5 bases and J shed 1 base, with 16 bases lying between them. The CDR3 length is 16 residues. CDR1 and CDR2 from the germline V gene are ENHRY and SYGVKD. CDR3 DNA sequence: TGTGCCATCAGTCGATCATCGGGACTGGGCACAGATACGCAGTATTTT. Translation: CAISRSSGLGTDTQYF.

This chain connects TRBV7-9 to TRBJ2-5, with D perhaps matching TRBD2 (6 bases). Trimming shortened V by 3 bases and J by 2 bases, and 13 bases separated the two germline ends. This CDR3 is 15 amino acids long. The germline gives CDR1 SEHNR, CDR2 FQNEAQ (reference sequence). CDR3 in DNA: TGTGCCAGCAGCTTCTCGGCGGGGTCGCAAGAGACCCAGTACTTC. The encoded protein is CASSFSAGSQETQYF. Together with reference TRBV7-9 and TRBJ2-5, the CDR3 gives the full variable domain: DTGVSQNPRHKITKRGQNVTFRCDPISEHNRLYWYRQTLGQGPEFLTYFQNEAQLEKSRLLSDRFSAERPKGSFSTLEIQRTEQGDSAMYLCASSFSAGSQETQYFGPGTRLLVL.

A few counts support this clonotype. This sequence joins TRBV19 and TRBJ2-7; a weak D match, TRBD1 (6 bases). Trimming removed 4 bases from V and 3 bases from J, with 10 bases in between. CDR3 size: 13 residues. CDR1 and CDR2 (germline): LNHDA, SQIVND (reference sequence). The CDR3 loop reads CASSTGQNYEQYF. The DNA of the CDR3 is TGTGCCAGTAGTACCGGACAGAACTACGAGCAGTACTTC. Full variable domain (missing parts from reference TRBV19 and TRBJ2-7): DGGITQSPKYLFRKEGQNVTLSCEQNLNHDAMYWYRQDPGQGLRLIYYSQIVNDFQKGDIAEGYSVSREKKESFPLTVTSAQKNPTAFYLCASSTGQNYEQYFGPGTRLTVT.

This clonotype came up a few times. The CDR3 reads CASSVRGGTSGKQETQYF. For the CDR3, the DNA is TGTGCCAGCAGCGTCCGAGGGGGGACTAGCGGGAAGCAAGAGACCCAGTACTTC. The chain couples TRBV9 to TRBJ2-5; 13 bases map to TRBD2. The CDR3 length is 18 residues. Germline loops: CDR1 SGDLS, CDR2 YYNGEE. V lost 2 bases, J lost 2 bases, and 9 bases stayed unmatched.

The chain links TRBV29-1 to TRBJ1-6, with D perhaps matching TRBD1 (5 bases). This CDR3 is built from 13 residues. Per the germline V gene, CDR1 is SQVTM and CDR2 is ANQGSEA. The V gene lost 4 bases and the J gene lost 5 bases, with 9 bases spanning the gap. The CDR3 DNA reads as TGCAGCGTTGGGCTAGGGGATAATTCACCCCTCCACTTT. It yields the protein CSVGLGDNSPLHF.

The table lists this clonotype with many counts. This sequence joins TRBV5-6 and TRBJ2-5; D may be TRBD1 or TRBD2 (6 bases each). V was clipped by 3 bases and J by 1 base, with 16 bases between them. The germline V gene has CDR1 SGHDT and CDR2 YYEEEE. CDR3 length equals 16 residues. The CDR3 coding sequence is TGTGCCAGCAGCTCCCTAAGTCGGGGGCTCCAAGAGACCCAGTACTTC. Protein: CASSSLSRGLQETQYF.

The sample holds many counts of this clonotype. The chain has TRBV18 and TRBJ1-1; perhaps TRBD1 as D (6 bases). CDR3 length equals 16 residues. Germline CDR1 is KGHSH and CDR2 is LQKENI. The V end was cut by 3 bases, the J end by 3 bases, with 17 bases between. CDR3 DNA: TGTGCCAGCTCACCCGGGGTAGTAGGGACATACACTGAAGCTTTCTTT. It translates to CASSPGVVGTYTEAFF.

This clonotype has at least ten counts. The J gene is TRBJ2-5, the V gene TRBV2; TRBD1 aligns across 7 bases. The germline V gene encodes CDR1 SNHLY and CDR2 FYNNEI. This CDR3 comprises 14 residues. The ends lost 6 bases at V and 2 bases at J; junction bases unmatched: 6. The CDR3 reads CASSMGQLQETQYF. The CDR3, as DNA: TGTGCCAGCAGCATGGGACAGCTACAAGAGACCCAGTACTTC.

This clonotype showed up many times. V gene TRBV27 combines with J gene TRBJ2-1; TRBD2 matches at 12 bases. The CDR3 spans 17 residues. With V trimmed by 5 bases and J by 4 bases, 9 bases remained unmatched. CDR1 is MNHEY and CDR2 is SMNVEV in the germline V gene (reference sequence). CDR3 nucleotide sequence: TGTGCCAGCAGTCCAACAAAACTAGCGGGAGGATACAATGAGCAGTTCTTC. Its translation: CASSPTKLAGGYNEQFF.

This clonotype was observed a few times. V gene TRBV7-9 combines with J gene TRBJ2-1; 8 bases match TRBD2. This CDR3 has 16 amino acids. Looked up from germline, CDR1 is SEHNR and CDR2 is FQNEAQ (reference sequence). The trim removed 4 bases at V and 5 bases at J, leaving 10 bases unmatched. The CDR3 DNA reads TGTGCCAGCAGCTCTAATAAGGGACTAGTCCACAATGAGCAGTTCTTC. It is translated as CASSSNKGLVHNEQFF. Full variable domain (remainder filled in from reference TRBV7-9 and TRBJ2-1): DTGVSQNPRHKITKRGQNVTFRCDPISEHNRLYWYRQTLGQGPEFLTYFQNEAQLEKSRLLSDRFSAERPKGSFSTLEIQRTEQGDSAMYLCASSSNKGLVHNEQFFGPGTRLTVL.

This clonotype has at least ten counts. The chain carries TRBV12-3 or TRBV12-4 and TRBJ2-5; D may be TRBD1 (5 bases). V was trimmed by 2 bases and J by 5 bases, leaving 9 bases between them. This CDR3 spans 13 amino acids. DNA of the CDR3: TGTGCCAGCAGTTTAAGGGGTGACGAGACCCAGTACTTC. Translation gives CASSLRGDETQYF.

This clonotype was detected only a few times. This chain joins TRBV7-3 and TRBJ2-3; 9 bases line up with TRBD1. After removal of 5 bases from V and 3 bases from J, the junction contained 6 bases not matched to a gene. This CDR3 is built from 15 residues. Germline lookup yields CDR1 SGHTA and CDR2 FQGTGA. CDR3 bases: TGTGCCAGCAGCCCTCAACAGGGGGCTACAGATACGCAGTATTTT. It encodes CASSPQQGATDTQYF.

This clonotype was recorded at least ten times. This rearrangement joins TRBV20-1 to TRBJ2-3; D is undetermined. Trimming removed 0 bases at V and 2 bases at J, with 6 bases between. This CDR3 has 13 residues. Germline lookup yields CDR1 DFQATT and CDR2 SNEGSKA (reference sequence). CDR3 sequence (DNA): TGCAGTGCTAGAGAGCCATACACAGATACGCAGTATTTT. Its protein is CSAREPYTDTQYF.

This clonotype was found a few times. V and J are TRBV12-3 or TRBV12-4 and TRBJ2-6; D not resolved. V gave up 6 bases and J gave up 1 base, with 16 bases separating them. CDR3 length: 17 residues. This CDR3 reads CASSPMLLSSGANVLTF. CDR3 bases: TGTGCCAGCAGCCCTATGCTACTTTCGTCTGGGGCCAACGTCCTGACTTTC.

There are many counts of this clonotype. The chain couples TRBV5-6 to TRBJ2-3; D may be TRBD2 (5 bases). The CDR3 contains 15 residues. Germline V gene data show CDR1 as SGHDT and CDR2 as YYEEEE. V lost 4 bases and J 0 bases, leaving 12 bases between the germline ends. CDR3 amino acids: CASSPVSGSTDTQYF. The CDR3 DNA is TGTGCCAGCAGCCCCGTCTCGGGGAGCACAGATACGCAGTATTTT. Full variable domain (rest looked up from reference TRBV5-6 and TRBJ2-3): DAGVTQSPTHLIKTRGQQVTLRCSPKSGHDTVSWYQQALGQGPQFIFQYYEEEERQRGNFPDRFSGHQFPNYSSELNVNALLLGDSALYLCASSPVSGSTDTQYFGPGTRLTVL.

This clonotype was detected a few times. The V gene is TRBV18, the J gene TRBJ2-2; no definite D call. The CDR3 is 16 amino acids. Trimming cost V 4 bases and J 0 bases, with 12 bases left between them. Looked up from germline, CDR1 is KGHSH and CDR2 is LQKENI. The CDR3 DNA reads as TGTGCCAGCTCACTTTTCGTGATGGCGAACACCGGGGAGCTGTTTTTT. This encodes CASSLFVMANTGELFF.

On this clonotype: Since a much larger clone is just one base distant, this may be a read error. V usage is TRBV20-1 and J usage is TRBJ2-7; 8 bases are shared with TRBD1. The CDR3 length is 16 residues. CDR1 DFQATT and CDR2 SNEGSKA come from the germline V gene (reference sequence). This CDR3 is CSAILSRDRPFYGQYF. The CDR3 nucleotides are TGCAGTGCCATCCTTAGCCGGGACAGGCCCTTTTACGGGCAGTACTTC.

This clonotype showed up many times. The chain carries TRBV7-9 and TRBJ2-1; the match to TRBD1 covers 10 bases. The CDR3 is 15 amino acids. Germline V gives CDR1 SEHNR, CDR2 FQNEAQ (reference sequence). After removal of 4 bases from V and 2 bases from J, the junction contained 2 bases not matched to a gene. As DNA, the CDR3 is TGTGCCAGCAGCTATGACAGGGGGCCCTACAATGAGCAGTTCTTC. It specifies CASSYDRGPYNEQFF.

This chain uses TRBV30 with TRBJ1-2, with D perhaps TRBD1 (6 bases). V lost 5 bases to trimming and J lost 4 bases, with 11 bases between them. Germline V lookup: CDR1 GTSNPN, CDR2 SVGIG (reference sequence). The CDR3 consists of 12 residues. The CDR3 loop reads CAWGGGVYGYTF. The CDR3 region has the DNA TGTGCCTGGGGGGGGGGCGTCTATGGCTACACCTTC. Variable domain in full (rest from reference TRBV30 and TRBJ1-2): SQTIHQWPATLVQPVGSPLSLECTVEGTSNPNLYWYRQAAGRGLQLLFYSVGIGQISSEVPQNLSASRPQDRQFILSSKKLLLSDSGFYLCAWGGGVYGYTFGSGTRLTVV.

This clonotype was detected many times. The chain has TRBV20-1 and TRBJ2-3; 11 bases agree with TRBD2. Germline V gene sequence: CDR1 DFQATT, CDR2 SNEGSKA (reference sequence). The trim removed 5 bases at V and 4 bases at J, leaving 11 bases unmatched. The CDR3 is 16 residues long. CDR3 coding DNA: TGCAGTGCTGCAGCCTTACTAGCGGGAGCATCAGATACGCAGTATTTT. Encoded protein: CSAAALLAGASDTQYF.

This clonotype has at least ten counts. The chain recombines TRBV11-2 with TRBJ2-7; 7 bases line up with TRBD1. The V gene's germline CDR1 is SGHAT and CDR2 FQNNGV. The CDR3 is 13 amino acids. V trimming: 4 bases; J trimming: 4 bases; junction bases outside the gene matches: 4. CDR3 sequence: CASSYDRAYEQYF. The CDR3 DNA follows: TGTGCCAGCAGCTACGACAGGGCTTACGAGCAGTACTTC.

CDR3 in amino acids: CASSQGRIQETQYF. The CDR3 DNA reads TGTGCCAGCAGCCAAGGGCGTATCCAAGAGACCCAGTACTTC. The chain is built from TRBV3-1 and TRBJ2-5; D call uncertain. This CDR3 is 14 amino acids long. The germline V gene has CDR1 LGHDT and CDR2 YNNKEL (reference sequence). Trimming stripped 1 base from V and 1 base from J, with 7 bases between.

A few counts support this clonotype. The gene calls are TRBV7-9 and TRBJ2-3; TRBD2 agrees at 9 bases. This CDR3 region has 17 residues. The J segment lost 6 bases and the V segment lost 0 bases, leaving 10 bases of the junction unmatched. The germline V gene encodes CDR1 SEHNR and CDR2 FQNEAQ (reference sequence). CDR3 sequence reads: CASSLAGIAGARDTQYF. The CDR3 bases are TGTGCCAGCAGCTTAGCAGGGATAGCGGGGGCCCGGGATACGCAGTATTTT. Filled out from reference TRBV7-9 and TRBJ2-3, the complete variable domain reads DTGVSQNPRHKITKRGQNVTFRCDPISEHNRLYWYRQTLGQGPEFLTYFQNEAQLEKSRLLSDRFSAERPKGSFSTLEIQRTEQGDSAMYLCASSLAGIAGARDTQYFGPGTRLTVL.

The V and J genes are TRBV6-1 and TRBJ1-3, with 9 positions matching TRBD1. CDR1 MNHNS and CDR2 SASEGT come from the germline V gene. J gave up 3 bases and V 0 bases, and 6 bases lay outside the gene matches. This CDR3 spans 17 amino acids. The chain's CDR3 is CASSEASQGAVGNTIYF. In DNA, the CDR3 is TGTGCCAGCAGTGAAGCCTCACAGGGGGCGGTTGGAAACACCATATATTTT.

This clonotype was counted a few times. The V and J genes are TRBV27 and TRBJ1-6, with D maybe TRBD1 (5 bases). CDR1 is MNHEY, CDR2 SMNVEV, per germline (reference sequence). V lost 5 bases and J lost 6, with 5 bases in between. This CDR3 is 12 amino acids long. The CDR3 here is CASSDSNSPLHF. In DNA form, the CDR3 reads TGTGCCAGCAGTGACAGTAATTCACCCCTCCACTTT.